Shown below are 29 T cell receptor beta chains from a single sample sequenced in a study of blood T cell repertoires in COVID-19. The assay was immunoSEQ multiplex PCR, and TCRdb's table has in-frame clones only and misses some. The top ten hold roughly 7.8% of the sample, which has roughly 300,000 clones, 65% to 90% seen once. Sequencing used peripheral blood. The receptors come from a human donor in a cohort sampled during active COVID-19.

This clone was counted a single time. The gene calls are TRBV5-1 and TRBJ2-1, with D hard to call. Germline V lookup: CDR1 SGHRS, CDR2 YFSETQ. The CDR3 has 17 residues. Trimming removed 0 bases at V and 0 bases at J, with 13 bases between. The CDR3 region has the DNA TGCGCCAGCAGCTTGGCTTTACAGTCCAGCTCCTACAATGAGCAGTTCTTC. It is translated as CASSLALQSSSYNEQFF.

V usage is TRBV11-3 and J usage is TRBJ2-2; D not resolved. V was clipped by 1 base and J by 3 bases, with 12 bases between them. The CDR3 runs to 16 residues. Per the germline V gene, CDR1 is SGHNT and CDR2 is YENEEA. CDR3 amino acids: CASSLGRVVDTGELFF. For the CDR3, the DNA is TGTGCCAGCAGCTTAGGTCGGGTCGTGGACACCGGGGAGCTGTTTTTT.

In its sample, this clone was seen once. The chain has TRBV19 and TRBJ1-2; possibly TRBD1 for D (6 bases). CDR1 LNHDA and CDR2 SQIVND come from the germline V gene (reference sequence). This CDR3 contains 15 residues. The ends were cut back, 7 bases at V and 0 bases at J, with 15 bases in the middle. Here the CDR3 reads CASIQGNTPNYGYTF. The CDR3 DNA sequence: TGTGCCAGTATCCAGGGGAACACACCTAACTATGGCTACACCTTC.

This chain joins TRBV5-6 and TRBJ1-3; D remains unclear. Trimming removed 5 bases from V and 3 bases from J, with 9 bases in between. The germline CDR1 and CDR2 sequences are SGHDT and YYEEEE. There are 13 residues in the CDR3. DNA for the CDR3: TGTGCCAGCAGACTAGGGATTGGAAACACCATATATTTT. This encodes CASRLGIGNTIYF.

The chain recombines TRBV7-2 with TRBJ1-4, with 10 bases fitting TRBD1. Germline V gives CDR1 SGHTA, CDR2 FQGNSA. Losses at the gene ends were 5 bases for V and 7 bases for J; bases not matched to a gene: 4. The CDR3 is 14 residues long. The CDR3, as DNA: TGTGCCAGCAGCCTCCGGGACAGGGGTGAAAAACTGTTTTTT. Translating gives CASSLRDRGEKLFF. The variable domain in full, completed from reference TRBV7-2 and TRBJ1-4, reads GAGVSQSPSNKVTEKGKDVELRCDPISGHTALYWYRQSLGQGLEFLIYFQGNSAPDKSGLPSDRFSAERTGGSVSTLTIQRTQQEDSAVYLCASSLRDRGEKLFFGSGTQLSVL.

This chain links TRBV19 with TRBJ2-3; 8 bases are a match to TRBD2. This CDR3 contains 15 residues. Trimming at V came to 5 bases and at J to 0 bases, leaving 4 bases not matched to a gene. Germline V gives CDR1 LNHDA, CDR2 SQIVND (reference sequence). The DNA of the CDR3 is TGTGCCAGTAGTTCCCGGGGGGGGAGCACAGATACGCAGTATTTT. Translating it yields CASSSRGGSTDTQYF.

The chain uses TRBV5-4 and TRBJ1-1; TRBD1 is a possible D gene (6 bases). The CDR3 runs 13 residues. Germline V gives CDR1 SGHNT, CDR2 YYREEE (reference sequence). The V end lost 4 bases, the J end lost 10 bases, and 17 bases lay between the germline ends. The DNA of the CDR3 is TGTGCCAGCAGCCCAGGACAGACAACCGGAGCTTTCTTT. It is translated as CASSPGQTTGAFF.

This clone has a single count. The chain joins TRBV7-2 to TRBJ2-1; no firm D call. This CDR3 is built from 13 residues. Trimming left V 4 bases short and J 7 bases short, with 11 bases between. Per germline, CDR1 SGHTA and CDR2 FQGNSA. The CDR3 DNA follows: TGTGCCAGCAGCTCAGTCGATTGGAATGAGCAGTTCTTC. As protein: CASSSVDWNEQFF.

The rearrangement uses TRBV2 and TRBJ2-2, with 14 nucleotides matching TRBD2. Germline CDR1 is SNHLY and CDR2 is FYNNEI. The CDR3 consists of 18 residues. Unmatched junction bases numbered 5, after V lost 3 bases and J lost 2 bases. The CDR3 here is CASSDRLAGGLNTGELFF. The CDR3 DNA reads TGTGCCAGCAGTGATAGACTAGCGGGGGGGTTAAACACCGGGGAGCTGTTTTTT.

V and J are TRBV2 and TRBJ2-7, with D maybe TRBD1 (5 bases). Deletions cut 5 bases from V and 3 bases from J, with 14 bases between. The CDR3 is 14 residues long. CDR1 and CDR2 from the germline V gene are SNHLY and FYNNEI. Here the CDR3 DNA reads TGTGCCAGCAGTTCAGGGCTGTTATTCTACGAGCAGTACTTC. Amino acid sequence: CASSSGLLFYEQYF.

This clone appeared once. This chain uses TRBV2 with TRBJ2-7; possible D gene TRBD2, 6 bases. Germline-derived CDR1 and CDR2 are SNHLY and FYNNEI. V was clipped by 9 bases and J by 6 bases, with 21 bases between them. The CDR3 totals 14 residues. The CDR3 region is CASLPGTPEGEQYF. As DNA, the CDR3 is TGTGCCAGTCTCCCCGGGACCCCGGAGGGCGAGCAGTACTTC.

The V call is TRBV11-2, the J call TRBJ2-5, with 9 bases lining up with TRBD1. This CDR3 has 15 residues. Germline lookup yields CDR1 SGHAT and CDR2 FQNNGV. Trimming cost V 0 bases and J 4 bases; bases outside gene matches: 3. In DNA, the CDR3 is TGTGCCAGCAGCTTAGATCGGACAGGGGTAGAGACCCAGTACTTC. Its translation is CASSLDRTGVETQYF.

This chain links TRBV6-5 with TRBJ2-1, with D possibly TRBD2 on 5 matching bases. The germline CDR1 and CDR2 sequences are MNHEY and SVGAGI. V was trimmed by 9 bases and J by 2 bases, leaving 11 bases between them. There are 13 residues in the CDR3. The CDR3 DNA follows: TGTGCCAGTCGTCGAGGGCCCTACAATGAGCAGTTCTTC. Protein sequence: CASRRGPYNEQFF.

This clone was seen ten or more times. This chain uses TRBV19 with TRBJ2-2, with 12 bases lining up with TRBD1. V trimming: 7 bases; J trimming: 7 bases; junction bases outside the gene matches: 7. This CDR3 region has 15 residues. CDR1 is LNHDA, CDR2 SQIVND, per germline (reference sequence). CDR3 protein: CASKPGQGAIGELFF. CDR3 bases: TGTGCCAGTAAGCCGGGACAGGGGGCGATCGGGGAGCTGTTTTTT.

The chain combines TRBV24-1 with TRBJ2-7; 9 bases are shared with TRBD2. After removal of 3 bases from V and 6 bases from J, the junction contained 5 bases not matched to a gene. CDR3 length: 14 residues. Per germline, CDR1 KGHDR and CDR2 SFDVKD. CDR3 sequence reads: CATSDRRGGGEQYF. The DNA for the CDR3 is TGTGCCACCAGTGATAGGCGGGGGGGCGGCGAGCAGTACTTC.

Only one count was recorded for this clone. CDR3 region: CASSSGGRTYEQYF. The CDR3 bases are TGTGCCAGCAGCTCAGGGGGCAGGACCTACGAGCAGTACTTC. V gene TRBV5-5 combines with J gene TRBJ2-7, with 8 bases aligning to TRBD1. Germline values: CDR1 SGHKS, CDR2 YYEKEE (reference sequence). V gave up 3 bases and J gave up 2 bases; unmatched junction bases: 4. CDR3 length: 14 amino acids.

V is TRBV24-1 and J is TRBJ2-1; 10 bases map to TRBD1. With V trimmed by 3 bases and J by 9 bases, 13 bases remained unmatched. The CDR3 contains 17 residues. CDR1 is KGHDR, CDR2 SFDVKD, per germline. The DNA of the CDR3 is TGTGCCACCAGTGATGTAGGACAGGGGGGGCTACAAGGTGAGCAGTTCTTC. Amino acids: CATSDVGQGGLQGEQFF.

This clone was picked up a small number of times. The chain uses TRBV5-4 and TRBJ2-3; D not certain. The CDR3 sequence is 13 residues long. V was cut by 4 bases and J by 2 bases, with 8 bases left in between. CDR1 and CDR2 from the germline V gene are SGHNT and YYREEE (reference sequence). The CDR3 DNA is TGTGCCAGCAGCCGTGAGGCCACAGATACGCAGTATTTT. As protein: CASSREATDTQYF. Looking up the rest from reference TRBV5-4 and TRBJ2-3 gives the full variable domain: ETGVTQSPTHLIKTRGQQVTLRCSSQSGHNTVSWYQQALGQGPQFIFQYYREEENGRGNFPPRFSGLQFPNYSSELNVNALELDDSALYLCASSREATDTQYFGPGTRLTVL.

The chain employs TRBV7-6 and TRBJ2-7; 7 bases fit TRBD1. The trim removed 1 base at V and 3 bases at J, leaving 9 bases unmatched. The CDR3 loop spans 16 amino acids. Per the germline V gene, CDR1 is SGHVS and CDR2 is FNYEAQ. CDR3 in amino acids: CASSLVADAGGYEQYF. CDR3 DNA sequence: TGTGCCAGCAGCTTAGTGGCGGACGCAGGGGGCTACGAGCAGTACTTC. Full variable domain (missing parts from reference TRBV7-6 and TRBJ2-7): GAGVSQSPRYKVTKRGQDVALRCDPISGHVSLYWYRQALGQGPEFLTYFNYEAQQDKSGLPNDRFSAERPEGSISTLTIQRTEQRDSAMYRCASSLVADAGGYEQYFGPGTRLTVT.

The chain recombines TRBV5-1 with TRBJ1-2, with a tentative D call TRBD1 (5 bases). This CDR3 has 12 amino acids. Deletions cut 4 bases from V and 6 bases from J, with 10 bases between. The germline V gene encodes CDR1 SGHRS and CDR2 YFSETQ. The CDR3 reads CASSVGADGYTF. In DNA form, the CDR3 reads TGCGCCAGCAGCGTTGGGGCGGATGGCTACACCTTC.

The chain is built from TRBV29-1 and TRBJ2-1; 9 bases map to TRBD2. Trimming at V came to 3 bases and at J to 10 bases, leaving 10 bases not matched to a gene. CDR3 length: 14 amino acids. Germline V gene sequence: CDR1 SQVTM, CDR2 ANQGSEA. The CDR3 sequence: CSVEGGGAPREQFF. DNA of the CDR3: TGCAGCGTTGAGGGCGGGGGGGCCCCACGGGAGCAGTTCTTC.

This clone has just one count. The chain joins TRBV7-3 to TRBJ2-1; 10 nucleotides align to TRBD2. V lost 1 base, J lost 6 bases, and 9 bases stayed unmatched. The CDR3 has 17 residues. CDR1 and CDR2 (germline): SGHTA, FQGTGA. Here the CDR3 DNA reads TGTGCCAGCAGCTTAAGACCCCTAGCGGGGGATGGCAATGAGCAGTTCTTC. The encoded protein is CASSLRPLAGDGNEQFF. Variable domain in full (rest from reference TRBV7-3 and TRBJ2-1): GAGVSQTPSNKVTEKGKYVELRCDPISGHTALYWYRQSLGQGPEFLIYFQGTGAADDSGLPNDRFFAVRPEGSVSTLKIQRTERGDSAVYLCASSLRPLAGDGNEQFFGPGTRLTVL.

CDR3 residues: CASTGQGGTEAFF. The CDR3, as DNA: TGTGCCAGCACCGGACAGGGAGGTACTGAAGCTTTCTTT. This sequence joins TRBV6-5 and TRBJ1-1, with 8 nucleotides matching TRBD1. Germline assignment: CDR1 MNHEY and CDR2 SVGAGI. The CDR3 runs to 13 residues. V trimming: 7 bases; J trimming: 5 bases; junction bases outside the gene matches: 6.

The chain joins TRBV6-5 to TRBJ1-5, with no clear D. Trimming left V 6 bases short and J 3 bases short, with 9 bases between. This CDR3 is 13 amino acids long. Germline values: CDR1 MNHEY, CDR2 SVGAGI. DNA of the CDR3: TGTGCCAGCAGCCTGGACTTCAATCAGCCCCAGCATTTT. Residues: CASSLDFNQPQHF.

The V and J genes are TRBV6-6 and TRBJ1-1; 7 nucleotides line up with TRBD1. This CDR3 has 13 amino acids. Germline V gives CDR1 MNHNY, CDR2 SVGAGI (reference sequence). Losses at the gene ends were 10 bases for V and 3 bases for J; bases not matched to a gene: 8. The CDR3, as DNA: TGTGCCACCGTGAAGGGGGCGGACACTGAAGCTTTCTTT. This gives the protein CATVKGADTEAFF.

V is TRBV20-1 and J is TRBJ1-5; D is ambiguous. V lost 3 bases to trimming and J lost 0 bases, with 9 bases between them. Per the germline V gene, CDR1 is DFQATT and CDR2 is SNEGSKA (reference sequence). The CDR3 loop spans 14 amino acids. The chain's CDR3 is CSASHSYSNQPQHF. The CDR3 DNA follows: TGCAGTGCTAGTCACAGCTATAGCAATCAGCCCCAGCATTTT.

There are a few counts of this clone. The CDR3 coding sequence is TGTGCCAGCAGCTCGGGACTAGCGGTTACCAATGAGCAGTTCTTC. The encoded protein is CASSSGLAVTNEQFF. The V gene is TRBV7-3, the J gene TRBJ2-1; 11 bases align to TRBD2. J gave up 6 bases and V 4 bases, and 5 bases lay outside the gene matches. CDR3 length equals 15 residues. Germline lookup yields CDR1 SGHTA and CDR2 FQGTGA.

The chain couples TRBV6-6 to TRBJ1-2; 9 positions agree with TRBD1. The J segment lost 1 base and the V segment lost 3 bases, leaving 3 bases of the junction unmatched. This CDR3 is built from 15 residues. Germline V lookup: CDR1 MNHNY, CDR2 SVGAGI (reference sequence). The CDR3 loop reads CASSYLDRGNYGYTF. The CDR3 DNA reads TGTGCCAGCAGTTATTTGGACAGGGGTAACTATGGCTACACCTTC.

The J gene is TRBJ1-2, the V gene TRBV7-9; tentatively, D is TRBD1 (6 bases). CDR1 and CDR2 (germline): SEHNR, FQNEAQ (reference sequence). Trimming took off 6 bases at V and 8 bases at J, with 19 bases between the two ends. The CDR3 is 14 amino acids. CDR3 protein: CASRREGELDGYTF. For the CDR3, the DNA is TGTGCCAGCAGGAGGGAGGGGGAGTTAGACGGCTACACCTTC.